The clone carrying this TCR beta chain was detected a few times. What it binds is not known. This entry is derived from a study of early T cells in non-severe SARS-CoV-2 infection. Study-level background: From unsorted whole blood, bulk RNA was sequenced, and the chains remained unpaired. Study-level results: Matching results from VDJdb favored anti-spike CD8 responses, leaving private and CD4 specificities undetected.

Each single cDNA molecule received a unique molecular identifier. From the 5' RACE reads, TCRdb called clonotypes with MiXCR, one entry per CDR3 protein. The repertoire holds more than 50,000 distinct CDR3 sequences, with approximately 12% as singletons. The CDR3 contains 17 residues. CDR1 and CDR2 from the germline V gene are SGHAT and FQDESV (reference sequence). The V and J ends lost 5 bases and 4 bases respectively, with 18 bases between them. The starting material was whole blood, obtained at baseline. This chain joins TRBV11-1 and TRBJ2-6; D may be TRBD2 (6 bases). This clonotype was obtained from an adult who was a healthcare worker with PCR-confirmed SARS-CoV-2 infection or an uninfected control (not recorded which). CDR3 residues: CASSLSGVATGANVLTF. CDR3 nucleotide sequence: TGTGCCAGCAGCCTCTCGGGAGTCGCTACCGGGGCCAACGTCCTGACTTTC.